Each of the 30 T cell receptor beta chains below was sequenced from the same sample in a study of CD8 T cells in Susac syndrome. Reverse transcription of roughly 0.5 to 1 ug RNA was carried out with random hexamers. TCRdb recomputed calls from the immunoSEQ multiplex PCR reads with MiXCR, one row per CDR3 protein. The table records about 170,000 distinct CDR3 sequences, approximately 93% of them present only once. The material sequenced was CD4+ T cells from PBMCs. The source of these receptors is a human donor with multiple sclerosis.

The chain recombines TRBV2 with TRBJ2-3, with D possibly being TRBD1 or TRBD2 (6 bases each). From germline, CDR1 is SNHLY and CDR2 FYNNEI. The V gene lost 8 bases and the J gene lost 8 bases, with 17 bases spanning the gap. This CDR3 contains 13 residues. The chain's CDR3 is CASERGLSLTQYF. The CDR3 DNA reads as TGTGCCAGCGAACGGGGGCTGAGTCTTACGCAGTATTTT.

This clonotype was counted a few times. The chain recombines TRBV19 with TRBJ2-7; 7 bases align to TRBD1. Germline lookup yields CDR1 LNHDA and CDR2 SQIVND (reference sequence). This CDR3 is 12 amino acids long. The V gene end was trimmed by 4 bases and the J gene end by 5 bases; junction bases not matched to a gene: 2. The CDR3 bases are TGTGCCAGTAGTAGGGACAGCAACGAGCAGTACTTC. This gives the protein CASSRDSNEQYF. Variable domain in full (rest from reference TRBV19 and TRBJ2-7): DGGITQSPKYLFRKEGQNVTLSCEQNLNHDAMYWYRQDPGQGLRLIYYSQIVNDFQKGDIAEGYSVSREKKESFPLTVTSAQKNPTAFYLCASSRDSNEQYFGPGTRLTVT.

V and J are TRBV6-5 and TRBJ2-7, with 7 bases aligning to TRBD1. This CDR3 contains 13 residues. J lost 3 bases, V lost 8 bases, and 7 bases had no gene match. Germline V gene lookup returns CDR1 MNHEY and CDR2 SVGAGI. CDR3 in amino acids: CASHGAGGYEQYF. CDR3 nucleotide sequence: TGTGCCAGCCACGGGGCAGGGGGCTACGAGCAGTACTTC.

The V call is TRBV2, the J call TRBJ2-3, with a weak D call TRBD2 (5 bases). From germline, CDR1 is SNHLY and CDR2 FYNNEI. The CDR3 is made up of 17 amino acids. V lost 4 bases and J lost 2, with 19 bases in between. The CDR3 DNA reads as TGTGCCAGCAGTGGAGAAGGTTGGAGCGGCAACACAGATACGCAGTATTTT. Translating it yields CASSGEGWSGNTDTQYF.

Concerning this clonotype: Relative to the germline gene, one junction end is altered; a read error may explain this. The V gene is TRBV12-3 or TRBV12-4, the J gene TRBJ1-1, with TRBD1 identical over 7 bases. There are 13 residues in the CDR3. The CDR3 sequence is CASSGLPGTDLVF. CDR3 DNA sequence: TGTGCCAGCAGCGGATTGCCTGGGACAGACCTTGTCTTT.

The chain carries TRBV20-1 and TRBJ2-7; 9 bases are shared with TRBD2. V dropped 3 bases and J dropped 4; count of bases not matched to a gene: 4. The germline gives CDR1 DFQATT, CDR2 SNEGSKA (reference sequence). This CDR3 spans 13 amino acids. CDR3 in amino acids: CSASRLAGYEQYF. The CDR3 DNA sequence: TGCAGTGCTAGCCGCCTAGCGGGGTACGAGCAGTACTTC.

V and J are TRBV10-3 and TRBJ1-6; D is perhaps TRBD1 (5 bases). Germline values: CDR1 ENHRY, CDR2 SYGVKD. Between the trimmed V and J ends, which lost 11 bases and 9 bases, there was a span of 17 bases. The CDR3 is 13 amino acids. CDR3 sequence reads: CAVRGGIGSPLHF. The DNA of the CDR3 is TGTGCCGTCCGGGGCGGAATCGGTTCACCCCTCCACTTT.

This chain uses TRBV12-3 or TRBV12-4 with TRBJ2-5; 9 bases line up with TRBD1. This CDR3 is 13 amino acids long. V lost 4 bases to trimming and J lost 6 bases; unmatched junction nucleotides: 3. The CDR3 is CASSSGQGQTQYF. The CDR3 nucleotides are TGTGCCAGCAGTTCGGGACAGGGTCAGACCCAGTACTTC.

The chain links TRBV18 to TRBJ2-7; TRBD1 matches 8 bases. CDR1 and CDR2 (germline): KGHSH, LQKENI. The J segment lost 3 bases and the V segment lost 3 bases, leaving 4 bases of the junction unmatched. The CDR3 totals 14 residues. The chain's CDR3 is CASSPRDRIYEQYF. CDR3 DNA sequence: TGTGCCAGCTCACCCCGGGACAGGATCTACGAGCAGTACTTC.

This clonotype turned up a few times. The chain joins TRBV5-1 to TRBJ2-5; no definite D call. The CDR3 extends over 14 amino acids. With 4 bases removed from V and 3 bases from J, the gap between germline ends came to 13 bases. CDR1 is SGHRS, CDR2 YFSETQ, per germline. CDR3 nucleotide sequence: TGCGCCAGCAGCCCCTCCGACCTAAAAGAGACCCAGTACTTC. Translated: CASSPSDLKETQYF.

The chain couples TRBV7-8 to TRBJ2-7, with TRBD1 matching 11 bases. The CDR3 length is 17 residues. Germline CDR1 and CDR2: SGHVS and FQNEAQ. J lost 6 bases, V lost 5 bases, and 15 bases had no gene match. The CDR3 nucleotides read TGTGCCAGCAGCCTCTTGACATACGGGACAGGGGGTGGCGAGCAGTACTTC. This sequence encodes CASSLLTYGTGGGEQYF.

The CDR3 protein is CATSRVEGPNTGELFF. The CDR3 nucleotides read TGTGCCACCAGCAGAGTCGAGGGCCCGAACACCGGGGAGCTGTTTTTT. The chain links TRBV15 to TRBJ2-2, with D possibly being TRBD2 (5 bases). This CDR3 spans 16 amino acids. Per the germline V gene, CDR1 is LNHNV and CDR2 is YYDKDF (reference sequence). V was pared by 1 base and J by 0 bases, with 9 bases between.

This clonotype was counted only a few times. This rearrangement joins TRBV6-1 to TRBJ1-1; 9 nucleotides match TRBD1. Trimming removed 6 bases from V and 1 base from J; junction bases left unmatched: 6. The CDR3 is made up of 15 amino acids. Germline CDR1 is MNHNS and CDR2 is SASEGT. This CDR3 is CASSDRGRTNTEAFF. The CDR3 DNA reads as TGTGCCAGCAGCGACAGGGGGAGGACGAACACTGAAGCTTTCTTT.

This clonotype was seen only a few times. The CDR3 DNA reads as TGTGCCAGCAGCAAACGACAGGGAAATACGCAGTATTTT. Translated, it gives CASSKRQGNTQYF. This chain connects TRBV7-8 to TRBJ2-3, with 7 positions matching TRBD1. Germline lookup yields CDR1 SGHVS and CDR2 FQNEAQ. V gave up 5 bases and J gave up 7 bases; unmatched junction bases: 6. The CDR3 sequence is 13 residues long.

J is TRBJ2-7 and V is TRBV28; D remains unclear. The CDR3 is 15 amino acids. With 6 bases removed from V and 3 bases from J, the gap between germline ends came to 18 bases. Germline-derived CDR1 and CDR2 are MDHEN and SYDVKM. This CDR3 reads CASRYSVSDVYEQYF. CDR3 sequence (DNA): TGTGCCAGCAGATACTCGGTGTCAGACGTCTACGAGCAGTACTTC.

The chain recombines TRBV20-1 with TRBJ2-1; TRBD2 agrees at 9 bases. Germline V lookup: CDR1 DFQATT, CDR2 SNEGSKA (reference sequence). Losses at the gene ends were 0 bases for V and 7 bases for J; bases not matched to a gene: 7. The CDR3 runs 15 residues. Here the CDR3 reads CSARDGAGGQNEQFF. The CDR3 DNA reads TGCAGTGCTAGAGATGGGGCGGGGGGGCAGAATGAGCAGTTCTTC.

This clonotype was observed a single time. The V call is TRBV3-1, the J call TRBJ2-3; D ambiguous. CDR3 length equals 13 residues. Trimming removed 4 bases from V and 5 bases from J, with 10 bases in between. CDR1 and CDR2 from the germline V gene are LGHDT and YNNKEL (reference sequence). The CDR3 reads CASSPQIKDTQYF. The CDR3 coding sequence is TGTGCCAGCAGCCCCCAGATAAAAGATACGCAGTATTTT.

The V call is TRBV29-1, the J call TRBJ2-3, with D unclear. The CDR3 runs to 14 residues. The germline V gene encodes CDR1 SQVTM and CDR2 ANQGSEA. V shed 7 bases and J shed 4 bases, with 18 bases lying between them. Written as DNA, the CDR3 is TGCAGCGCGCTTAAAGCGCTTGGCGCAGATACGCAGTATTTT. It translates to CSALKALGADTQYF.

This chain joins TRBV28 and TRBJ2-2; a weak D match, TRBD1 (6 bases). Trimming removed 2 bases from V and 1 base from J, with 11 bases in between. The CDR3 extends over 16 amino acids. The germline CDR1 and CDR2 sequences are MDHEN and SYDVKM. The CDR3 DNA reads TGTGCCAGCAGTTTAAGGTCCAGGGGGAACACCGGGGAGCTGTTTTTT. Amino acids: CASSLRSRGNTGELFF.

The chain recombines TRBV12-3 or TRBV12-4 with TRBJ1-5, with D hard to call. This CDR3 has 15 residues. V was clipped by 3 bases and J by 2 bases, with 11 bases between them. The CDR3 sequence: CASSFIGIGNQPQHF. The DNA of the CDR3 is TGTGCCAGCAGTTTCATCGGTATTGGCAATCAGCCCCAGCATTTT.

The chain combines TRBV4-3 with TRBJ2-2, with D uncertain. Germline lookup yields CDR1 LGHNA and CDR2 YSLEER. The CDR3 consists of 19 residues. V was pared by 0 bases and J by 0 bases, with 17 bases between. CDR3 nucleotides: TGCGCCAGCAGCCAAGAATACTCGGTTCGTCCAACGAACACCGGGGAGCTGTTTTTT. Residues: CASSQEYSVRPTNTGELFF.

The chain uses TRBV30 and TRBJ1-5, with D possibly TRBD1 on 5 matching bases. The CDR3 has 17 residues. Trimming shortened V by 4 bases and J by 0 bases, and 19 bases separated the two germline ends. Germline assignment: CDR1 GTSNPN and CDR2 SVGIG (reference sequence). CDR3 sequence: CAWITPGRSHSNQPQHF. Here the CDR3 DNA reads TGTGCCTGGATAACGCCGGGACGCAGTCATAGCAATCAGCCCCAGCATTTT.

This sequence joins TRBV20-1 and TRBJ2-3; D remains ambiguous. This CDR3 contains 16 residues. V shed 5 bases and J shed 0 bases, with 18 bases lying between them. Germline assignment: CDR1 DFQATT and CDR2 SNEGSKA (reference sequence). This CDR3 is CSAEPWTERSTDTQYF. CDR3 DNA: TGCAGTGCTGAACCCTGGACGGAGAGGAGCACAGATACGCAGTATTTT.

The genes are TRBV20-1 and TRBJ1-2; D not certain. V was clipped by 1 base and J by 3 bases, with 12 bases between them. In germline, CDR1 is DFQATT, CDR2 SNEGSKA (reference sequence). CDR3 size: 14 residues. CDR3 sequence (DNA): TGCAGTGCTAGAGTTCCGACACTCTACTATGGCTACACCTTC. Translated: CSARVPTLYYGYTF.

The chain couples TRBV3-1 to TRBJ1-1; possibly TRBD1 for D (5 bases). CDR3 size: 15 residues. With 2 bases removed from V and 3 bases from J, the gap between germline ends came to 13 bases. Per the germline V gene, CDR1 is LGHDT and CDR2 is YNNKEL (reference sequence). The DNA of the CDR3 is TGTGCCAGCAGCCAAATCATGCAGGGCGACACTGAAGCTTTCTTT. Protein: CASSQIMQGDTEAFF.

As regards this clonotype: At one end, the junction sequence differs from germline, possibly due to a read error. The chain employs TRBV12-3 or TRBV12-4 and TRBJ2-6; 9 positions match TRBD1. The length of the CDR3 is 17 residues. The CDR3, as DNA: TGTGCCAGCACTTTACAGGGGGCGCGTAATGGGGCCAACGTCCTGACTTTC. This encodes CASTLQGARNGANVLTF.

The V and J genes are TRBV12-3 or TRBV12-4 and TRBJ2-5; D might be TRBD2 (5 bases). The CDR3 runs 14 residues. V was cut by 5 bases and J by 2 bases, with 12 bases left in between. The chain's CDR3 is CASSNGLLQETQYF. In DNA, the CDR3 is TGTGCCAGCAGTAATGGACTTCTTCAAGAGACCCAGTACTTC.

The gene calls are TRBV9 and TRBJ2-1; 12 nucleotides align to TRBD2. The junction had 7 bases not matched to a gene; V was cut back by 2 bases and J by 10 bases. Germline CDR1 is SGDLS and CDR2 is YYNGEE. The CDR3 totals 15 residues. Written as DNA, the CDR3 is TGTGCCAGCAGCGTTTCTAGCGGGAGGGATCAAGAGCAGTTCTTC. It encodes CASSVSSGRDQEQFF. The whole variable domain, filled in from reference TRBV9 and TRBJ2-1, reads DSGVTQTPKHLITATGQRVTLRCSPRSGDLSVYWYQQSLDQGLQFLIQYYNGEERAKGNILERFSAQQFPDLHSELNLSSLELGDSALYFCASSVSSGRDQEQFFGPGTRLTVL.

V gene TRBV6-1 combines with J gene TRBJ2-5; TRBD1 agrees at 7 bases. This CDR3 region has 13 residues. Looked up from germline, CDR1 is MNHNS and CDR2 is SASEGT. With V trimmed by 6 bases and J by 4 bases, 5 bases remained unmatched. The CDR3 nucleotides read TGTGCCAGCAGGCCGGGACAGTTAGAGACCCAGTACTTC. Translated, it gives CASRPGQLETQYF.

V is TRBV6-5 and J is TRBJ1-2, with a possible D match to TRBD1 (6 bases). Trimming left V 5 bases short and J 8 bases short, with 15 bases between. The CDR3 runs to 13 residues. Germline loops: CDR1 MNHEY, CDR2 SVGAGI. The CDR3 sequence is CASSQGGTGGYTF. DNA for the CDR3: TGTGCCAGCAGTCAAGGGGGTACGGGGGGCTACACCTTC.